One and the same sample provided the 30 T cell receptor beta chains below, sequenced in a study of blood T cell repertoires in COVID-19. Sequenced by immunoSEQ multiplex PCR; TCRdb stores in-frame clones only, minus some. Among 200,000 to 250,000 clones listed, approximately 80% were seen once. The specimen sequenced was peripheral blood. The receptors come from a human donor in a cohort sampled during active COVID-19.

The V gene is TRBV28, the J gene TRBJ2-7, with TRBD2 identical over 8 bases. The junction had 12 bases not matched to a gene; V was cut back by 4 bases and J by 4 bases. The CDR3 is 16 residues long. The germline CDR1 and CDR2 sequences are MDHEN and SYDVKM. The DNA for the CDR3 is TGTGCCAGCAGTTCAATTACCGGGAGGGCCACGTACGAGCAGTACTTC. Its protein is CASSSITGRATYEQYF.

CDR3 DNA: TGTGCCAGCAGCTTAGGCGGGGGGGCCGTCTATGAGCAGTTCTTC. Translated: CASSLGGGAVYEQFF. This chain links TRBV11-2 with TRBJ2-1, with TRBD2 matching over 9 bases. This CDR3 is built from 15 residues. Trimming cost V 1 base and J 8 bases; bases outside gene matches: 6. Germline assignment: CDR1 SGHAT and CDR2 FQNNGV.

V usage is TRBV7-2 and J usage is TRBJ1-1; no firm D call. The CDR3 sequence is 15 residues long. Germline V gene lookup returns CDR1 SGHTA and CDR2 FQGNSA. V was clipped by 5 bases and J by 0 bases, with 13 bases between them. Written as DNA, the CDR3 is TGTGCCAGCAGCCCACTCAGGCGCCTGAACACTGAAGCTTTCTTT. This codes for CASSPLRRLNTEAFF.

The chain uses TRBV18 and TRBJ1-6, with 8 bases matching TRBD1. Unmatched junction bases numbered 7, after V lost 3 bases and J lost 3 bases. Germline assignment: CDR1 KGHSH and CDR2 LQKENI. The CDR3 loop spans 17 amino acids. DNA of the CDR3: TGTGCCAGCTCACCGGGGACAGGTAGAAGCTATAATTCACCCCTCCACTTT. Amino acids: CASSPGTGRSYNSPLHF.

The CDR3, as DNA: TGTGCCAGCAGCTTAGCTCGGGAGATCGTAGAAGCCCAGCATTTT. It yields the protein CASSLAREIVEAQHF. J is TRBJ1-5 and V is TRBV7-2; D is ambiguous. Germline assignment: CDR1 SGHTA and CDR2 FQGNSA. CDR3 length: 15 residues. V was trimmed by 0 bases and J by 11 bases, leaving 17 bases between them.

This chain connects TRBV3-1 (or the pseudogene TRBV3-2) to TRBJ2-2, with TRBD1 as a possible D gene (5 bases). The CDR3 consists of 16 residues. Deletions cut 0 bases from V and 9 bases from J, with 17 bases between. Per the germline V gene, CDR1 is LGHDT and CDR2 is YNNKEL (reference sequence). CDR3 bases: TGTGCCAGCAGCCAAGATCGTCGGACAAATGTCCGGGAGCTGTTTTTT. Encoded protein: CASSQDRRTNVRELFF.

The chain employs TRBV20-1 and TRBJ1-1; D gene unclear. V was cut by 3 bases and J by 0 bases, with 8 bases left in between. Germline-derived CDR1 and CDR2 are DFQATT and SNEGSKA (reference sequence). The CDR3 runs 13 residues. CDR3 in amino acids: CSASNGVNTEAFF. The CDR3 coding sequence is TGCAGTGCTAGTAACGGGGTGAACACTGAAGCTTTCTTT.

The chain links TRBV7-2 to TRBJ1-5, with D unclear. V was shortened by 5 bases and J by 4 bases, with 18 bases between the two germline ends. Germline values: CDR1 SGHTA, CDR2 FQGNSA. The CDR3 spans 16 residues. The CDR3 DNA reads as TGTGCCAGCAGCCCTTTCCGATCGAGCTTGAATCAGCCCCAGCATTTT. Translating gives CASSPFRSSLNQPQHF. The full variable domain, rest sourced from reference TRBV7-2 and TRBJ1-5, is GAGVSQSPSNKVTEKGKDVELRCDPISGHTALYWYRQSLGQGLEFLIYFQGNSAPDKSGLPSDRFSAERTGGSVSTLTIQRTQQEDSAVYLCASSPFRSSLNQPQHFGDGTRLSIL.

The chain links TRBV6-1 to TRBJ1-2; 7 bases line up with TRBD1. CDR1 is MNHNS, CDR2 SASEGT, per germline. This CDR3 region has 15 residues. V dropped 1 base and J dropped 4; count of bases not matched to a gene: 6. The CDR3 DNA is TGTGCCAGCAGTGAAGACAGGGGAAGGGGCTATGGCTACACCTTC. Its protein product is CASSEDRGRGYGYTF.

This chain joins TRBV7-9 and TRBJ1-1, with D unresolved. V was pared by 5 bases and J by 7 bases, with 17 bases between. The germline gives CDR1 SEHNR, CDR2 FQNEAQ (reference sequence). CDR3 size: 14 residues. The CDR3 region is CASSPSASTLEAFF. CDR3 nucleotide sequence: TGTGCCAGCAGCCCCAGCGCCAGTACACTTGAAGCTTTCTTT.

The gene calls are TRBV20-1 and TRBJ2-3; TRBD2 agrees at 12 bases. The CDR3 runs to 14 residues. The V segment lost 3 bases and the J segment 4 bases; nucleotides outside the gene matches: 2. The germline CDR1 and CDR2 sequences are DFQATT and SNEGSKA (reference sequence). CDR3 nucleotide sequence: TGCAGTGCTAGTCTAGCGGGAGGGGCAGATACGCAGTATTTT. Its translation: CSASLAGGADTQYF.

The genes are TRBV9 and TRBJ1-6, with 7 positions matching TRBD1. This CDR3 region has 17 residues. After removal of 3 bases from V and 8 bases from J, the junction contained 14 bases not matched to a gene. Germline-derived CDR1 and CDR2 are SGDLS and YYNGEE. CDR3 sequence (DNA): TGTGCCAGCAGCGAAACGACAGGGCGGGGAGCGGATTCACCCCTCCACTTT. Amino acid sequence: CASSETTGRGADSPLHF.

As DNA, the CDR3 is TGTGCCAGTAGTATAGATTCGAGAGGCTACGAGCAGTACTTC. Residues: CASSIDSRGYEQYF. The chain recombines TRBV19 with TRBJ2-7; D uncertain. CDR3 length equals 14 residues. Looked up from germline, CDR1 is LNHDA and CDR2 is SQIVND (reference sequence). The V end was cut by 0 bases, the J end by 3 bases, with 9 bases between.

In this sample, this clone turned up a few times. This chain's CDR3 is CASSATWGETEAFF. The DNA of the CDR3 is TGTGCCAGCAGCGCCACCTGGGGGGAGACTGAAGCTTTCTTT. This chain uses TRBV6-5 with TRBJ1-1, with a tentative D call TRBD1 (5 bases). V lost 6 bases and J 5 bases, leaving 16 bases between the germline ends. From germline, CDR1 is MNHEY and CDR2 SVGAGI. CDR3 length equals 14 residues.

CDR3 sequence reads: CASSLAGQFSGNTIYF. The CDR3, as DNA: TGTGCCAGCAGCTTAGCGGGACAGTTCTCTGGAAACACCATATATTTT. V usage is TRBV7-2 and J usage is TRBJ1-3, with TRBD1 matching over 7 bases. J lost 0 bases, V lost 0 bases, and 2 bases had no gene match. The CDR3 has 16 amino acids. From germline, CDR1 is SGHTA and CDR2 FQGNSA.

At least ten counts were recorded for this clone. The V call is TRBV20-1, the J call TRBJ2-7; 9 positions agree with TRBD1. Germline V lookup: CDR1 DFQATT, CDR2 SNEGSKA (reference sequence). V dropped 3 bases and J dropped 1; count of bases not matched to a gene: 7. This CDR3 contains 15 residues. The CDR3 loop reads CSASLSGTGSYEQYF. In DNA form, the CDR3 reads TGCAGTGCTAGTTTATCCGGGACAGGGTCCTACGAGCAGTACTTC.

The chain employs TRBV7-9 and TRBJ1-3; 8 bases align to TRBD1. Per germline, CDR1 SEHNR and CDR2 FQNEAQ (reference sequence). The V gene end was trimmed by 5 bases and the J gene end by 0 bases; junction bases not matched to a gene: 3. The CDR3 loop spans 15 amino acids. Written as DNA, the CDR3 is TGTGCCAGCAGCGACGGACAGGGCTCTGGAAACACCATATATTTT. The encoded protein is CASSDGQGSGNTIYF.

This chain links TRBV28 with TRBJ2-4, with TRBD2 matching over 9 bases. Germline trimming cut 5 bases from V and 6 bases from J; bases unmatched to any gene: 8. CDR1 is MDHEN, CDR2 SYDVKM, per germline. The CDR3 runs 15 residues. The CDR3 DNA is TGTGCCAGCAGTGTCGCGGGCGGGGGGGGAAACATTCAGTACTTC. Its translation: CASSVAGGGGNIQYF. The entire variable domain, with the rest obtained from reference TRBV28 and TRBJ2-4, is as follows: DVKVTQSSRYLVKRTGEKVFLECVQDMDHENMFWYRQDPGLGLRLIYFSYDVKMKEKGDIPEGYSVSREKKERFSLILESASTNQTSMYLCASSVAGGGGNIQYFGAGTRLSVL.

The chain carries TRBV5-4 and TRBJ2-3; TRBD1 matches 9 bases. This CDR3 has 17 amino acids. V trimming: 1 base; J trimming: 1 base; junction bases outside the gene matches: 7. Germline CDR1 reads SGHNT; CDR2 reads YYREEE (reference sequence). The CDR3 region is CASSLRRGQGGTDTQYF. Written as DNA, the CDR3 is TGTGCCAGCAGCTTGAGGCGGGGACAGGGAGGCACAGATACGCAGTATTTT.

V and J are TRBV2 and TRBJ2-3; maybe TRBD2 (6 bases). Germline assignment: CDR1 SNHLY and CDR2 FYNNEI. The CDR3 has 12 amino acids. V lost 7 bases and J 4 bases, leaving 9 bases between the germline ends. As DNA, the CDR3 is TGTGCCAGCAAGGAGGGCCCAGATACGCAGTATTTT. Its translation is CASKEGPDTQYF.

This clone was found once. The rearrangement uses TRBV7-2 and TRBJ1-2; 10 bases map to TRBD1. CDR1 SGHTA and CDR2 FQGNSA come from the germline V gene. The CDR3 runs 13 residues. With V trimmed by 4 bases and J by 7 bases, 3 bases remained unmatched. CDR3 loop: CASSWGQGPGYTF. DNA for the CDR3: TGTGCCAGCAGCTGGGGACAGGGGCCTGGCTACACCTTC.

The genes are TRBV27 and TRBJ1-4; tentative D call: TRBD1 (5 bases). The V and J ends lost 0 bases and 6 bases respectively, with 11 bases between them. The CDR3 is 15 amino acids. Germline V gives CDR1 MNHEY, CDR2 SMNVEV (reference sequence). The CDR3 nucleotides are TGTGCCAGCAGTTTATCCGGCGGGGCGGATGAAAAACTGTTTTTT. It encodes CASSLSGGADEKLFF.

With regard to this clone: This sample includes further DNA sequences coding for the same CDR3. The chain recombines TRBV28 with TRBJ2-7; 11 positions agree with TRBD2. The CDR3 totals 13 residues. V lost 7 bases, J lost 2 bases, and 1 base stayed unmatched. From germline, CDR1 is MDHEN and CDR2 SYDVKM. The CDR3 bases are TGTGCCAGCAAGACTAGCGGGGCCTACGAGCAGTACTTC. Translation: CASKTSGAYEQYF.

There are a few counts of this clone. The rearrangement uses TRBV2 and TRBJ1-2, with D possibly TRBD1 on 5 matching bases. From germline, CDR1 is SNHLY and CDR2 FYNNEI. V dropped 3 bases and J dropped 4 bases, with 6 bases sitting between them. The CDR3 length is 12 residues. The DNA of the CDR3 is TGTGCCAGCAGTGAGGGGGGCTATGGCTACACCTTC. It yields the protein CASSEGGYGYTF.

This chain joins TRBV28 and TRBJ2-1; D is possibly TRBD1 (6 bases). The CDR3 length is 15 residues. The germline V and J ends were trimmed by 6 bases and 1 base, with 13 bases remaining between them. Germline assignment: CDR1 MDHEN and CDR2 SYDVKM. CDR3 protein: CASRPAGDSYNEQFF. CDR3 nucleotides: TGTGCCAGCAGGCCTGCAGGGGATTCCTACAATGAGCAGTTCTTC.

This chain joins TRBV5-4 and TRBJ1-1; TRBD1 matches at 10 bases. CDR3 length: 14 amino acids. Germline CDR1 and CDR2: SGHNT and YYREEE (reference sequence). The junction had 4 bases not matched to a gene; V was cut back by 3 bases and J by 5 bases. In DNA, the CDR3 is TGTGCCAGCAGCTGGGACAGGGGAGGGACTGAAGCTTTCTTT. Translation gives CASSWDRGGTEAFF.

The rearrangement links TRBV28 to TRBJ1-5; a weak D match, TRBD1 (5 bases). The CDR3 has 14 amino acids. V was pared by 7 bases and J by 5 bases, with 15 bases between. Germline CDR1 and CDR2: MDHEN and SYDVKM. CDR3 protein: CASIPGGVYQPQHF. DNA for the CDR3: TGTGCCAGCATTCCGGGAGGGGTTTATCAGCCCCAGCATTTT.

A single count supports this clone. The chain recombines TRBV7-2 with TRBJ2-2; TRBD1 matches 7 bases. V gave up 5 bases and J gave up 6 bases; unmatched junction bases: 12. The CDR3 is 16 residues long. Germline values: CDR1 SGHTA, CDR2 FQGNSA. Written as DNA, the CDR3 is TGTGCCAGCAGCAAAGACAGGGTTGGTACGCCCGGGGAGCTGTTTTTT. Protein: CASSKDRVGTPGELFF.

V gene TRBV2 combines with J gene TRBJ1-5; D is possibly TRBD1 (6 bases). The CDR3 runs to 13 residues. The V gene lost 5 bases and the J gene lost 7 bases, with 12 bases spanning the gap. Germline CDR1 SNHLY, CDR2 FYNNEI. DNA of the CDR3: TGTGCCAGCAGTCTGGGACACCGACAGCCCCAGCATTTT. Protein sequence: CASSLGHRQPQHF.

This chain uses TRBV7-2 with TRBJ2-5; 10 nucleotides line up with TRBD2. Germline assignment: CDR1 SGHTA and CDR2 FQGNSA. V was pared by 0 bases and J by 1 base, with 5 bases of the junction left unmatched. The CDR3 has 17 residues. In DNA, the CDR3 is TGTGCCAGCAGCTTAGCCCTAGCGGGGGCTGCCCAAGAGACCCAGTACTTC. Encoded protein: CASSLALAGAAQETQYF.